Sequencing of this TCR beta chain was carried out in a study of immune evolution from preneoplasia to lung adenocarcinoma. Produced via immunoSEQ multiplex PCR; TCRdb's table is partial and in-frame only. The sample holds fewer than 50,000 clones; roughly 80% are singletons and the top ten take approximately 4.8%. The CDR3 covers 14 residues. Per the germline V gene, CDR1 is SQVTM and CDR2 is ANQGSEA. The V end was cut by 1 base, the J end by 4 bases, with 12 bases between. Sequences were obtained from FFPE invasive lung adenocarcinoma tissue. The chain employs TRBV29-1 and TRBJ2-3, with a tentative D call TRBD2 (5 bases). The source is a person between 55 and 70 years old with lung adenocarcinoma. CDR3 in amino acids: CSVEGGGGADTQYF. CDR3 sequence (DNA): TGCAGCGTTGAAGGTGGAGGAGGCGCAGATACGCAGTATTTT.